The 32 T cell receptor beta chains below come from one sample, sequenced in a study of T-cell reconstitution after alpha-beta-depleted transplantation in children. Preparation of the TCRbeta library involved a method that used unique molecular identifiers. One entry per CDR3 protein, called by TCRdb with MiXCR from the PCR reads. The sample contains 190,000 or so distinct CDR3 sequences, about 6% of which appear only once. Sequenced here: PBMCs, sampled before TCRalphabeta/CD19-depleted stem cell transplant. Receptors originate from a girl less than two years old with combined immunodeficiency, due to receive a stem cell transplant.

This clonotype appeared many times. V and J are TRBV12-3 or TRBV12-4 and TRBJ2-2; D possibly corresponds to TRBD2 (6 bases). V lost 4 bases, J lost 4 bases, and 13 bases lay in between. The CDR3 has 15 amino acids. CDR3 bases: TGTGCCAGCAGTTCCACAGCAGCGGGCACCGGGGAGCTGTTTTTT. Translating it yields CASSSTAAGTGELFF.

This clonotype has a count of ten or more. The chain recombines TRBV5-1 with TRBJ2-3; 7 bases are a match to TRBD2. Germline V lookup: CDR1 SGHRS, CDR2 YFSETQ. The CDR3 totals 14 residues. With 4 bases clipped from V and 6 bases from J, the junction kept 8 bases outside the gene matches. The CDR3 nucleotides are TGCGCCAGCAGCACCCACCGGGAGGACGATACGCAGTATTTT. It yields the protein CASSTHREDDTQYF.

This clonotype was seen at least ten times. This chain joins TRBV7-2 and TRBJ2-1, with 11 bases aligning to TRBD2. Germline lookup yields CDR1 SGHTA and CDR2 FQGNSA. The CDR3 runs 18 residues. V dropped 0 bases and J dropped 8; count of bases not matched to a gene: 12. CDR3 bases: TGTGCCAGCAGCTTAGCTAGCCTAGCGGGGGGACCCGGCTATGAGCAGTTCTTC. Protein sequence: CASSLASLAGGPGYEQFF.

This clonotype was seen ten or more times. The V gene is TRBV5-5, the J gene TRBJ2-1; D ambiguous. V lost 2 bases and J 5 bases, leaving 2 bases between the germline ends. The CDR3 is 11 amino acids. Germline V gene data show CDR1 as SGHKS and CDR2 as YYEKEE (reference sequence). This CDR3 reads CASSFHNEQFF. The CDR3 coding sequence is TGTGCCAGCAGCTTTCACAATGAGCAGTTCTTC.

This clonotype was counted at least ten times. The rearrangement links TRBV6-2 or TRBV6-3 to TRBJ2-7; 9 nucleotides agree with TRBD1. The V gene's germline CDR1 is MNHEY and CDR2 SVGEGT. The CDR3 extends over 13 amino acids. V was pared by 7 bases and J by 3 bases, with 4 bases of the junction left unmatched. In DNA form, the CDR3 reads TGTGCCAGCAAACAGGGGGCCGTCTACGAGCAGTACTTC. Encoded protein: CASKQGAVYEQYF.

At least ten counts were recorded for this clonotype. The chain joins TRBV28 to TRBJ2-5; 12 positions match TRBD2. Germline CDR1 is MDHEN and CDR2 is SYDVKM. Trimming took 5 bases from V and 5 from J; bases not matched to a gene: 9. This CDR3 is built from 16 residues. CDR3 nucleotides: TGTGCCAGCAGTCCCGGACTAGCGGGAAGTCAGGAGACCCAGTACTTC. Translated, it gives CASSPGLAGSQETQYF.

V and J are TRBV4-2 and TRBJ2-6; possibly TRBD1 for D (5 bases). Germline V gives CDR1 LGHNA, CDR2 YNFKEQ. The CDR3 is made up of 17 amino acids. Trimming stripped 0 bases from V and 2 bases from J, with 11 bases between. CDR3 nucleotide sequence: TGTGCCAGCAGCCAAGATCGTTTCAGGGCTGGGGCCAACGTCCTGACTTTC. It is translated as CASSQDRFRAGANVLTF.

In its sample, this clonotype was seen many times. The chain carries TRBV7-9 and TRBJ2-7; no reliable D call. CDR1 SEHNR and CDR2 FQNEAQ come from the germline V gene (reference sequence). Trimming removed 3 bases from V and 3 bases from J, with 6 bases in between. CDR3 length equals 12 residues. CDR3 sequence reads: CASSLMVYEQYF. The CDR3, as DNA: TGTGCCAGCAGCTTGATGGTCTACGAGCAGTACTTC.

This clonotype was seen many times. V is TRBV11-2 and J is TRBJ2-1; 13 bases are a match to TRBD2. The germline CDR1 and CDR2 sequences are SGHAT and FQNNGV. The CDR3 has 15 residues. V gave up 3 bases and J gave up 6 bases; unmatched junction bases: 2. CDR3 nucleotide sequence: TGTGCCAGCAGCTTTGGACTAGCGGGAGCCAATGAGCAGTTCTTC. Residues: CASSFGLAGANEQFF.

The table lists this clonotype with many counts. V gene TRBV12-3 or TRBV12-4 combines with J gene TRBJ2-1; the match to TRBD2 covers 10 bases. J gave up 8 bases and V 7 bases, and 8 bases lay outside the gene matches. The CDR3 is 14 residues long. The CDR3 spells CASTLEAGGDEQFF. DNA of the CDR3: TGTGCCAGCACCTTAGAAGCGGGAGGGGATGAGCAGTTCTTC.

The V call is TRBV28, the J call TRBJ2-7; D is perhaps TRBD1 or TRBD2 (5 bases each). V lost 5 bases, J lost 0 bases, and 14 bases lay in between. This CDR3 comprises 15 residues. Germline V lookup: CDR1 MDHEN, CDR2 SYDVKM. CDR3 protein: CASSLTGTYSYEQYF. The CDR3 nucleotides are TGTGCCAGCAGTCTCACCGGGACGTACTCCTACGAGCAGTACTTC.

The chain combines TRBV6-1 with TRBJ2-1; 9 nucleotides match TRBD2. This CDR3 region has 13 residues. Trimming took 7 bases from V and 9 from J; bases not matched to a gene: 7. Germline CDR1 MNHNS, CDR2 SASEGT. The DNA of the CDR3 is TGTGCCAGCACGGCTAGCGGGATAGGTGAGCAGTTCTTC. Protein: CASTASGIGEQFF.

A few counts support this clonotype. The chain carries TRBV20-1 and TRBJ2-3; D call uncertain. The length of the CDR3 is 14 residues. V was shortened by 3 bases and J by 1 base, with 11 bases between the two germline ends. CDR1 is DFQATT, CDR2 SNEGSKA, per germline (reference sequence). DNA for the CDR3: TGCAGTGCTAGTCTGCGTCAAGGCACAGATACGCAGTATTTT. Translated: CSASLRQGTDTQYF.

CDR3 nucleotide sequence: TGCGCCAGCAGCTTGGCGGGTAGGGCCGCCTACGAGCAGTACTTC. It specifies CASSLAGRAAYEQYF. The rearrangement uses TRBV5-1 and TRBJ2-7, with D uncertain. The germline gives CDR1 SGHRS, CDR2 YFSETQ. The CDR3 extends over 15 amino acids. Trimming left V 0 bases short and J 2 bases short, with 12 bases between.

On this clonotype: This sequence may be a read error, since a much larger clone differs from it by one base. The V gene is TRBV30, the J gene TRBJ2-1; 7 bases are a match to TRBD1. This CDR3 contains 15 residues. With 1 base clipped from V and 3 bases from J, the junction kept 6 bases outside the gene matches. Germline CDR1 GTSNPN, CDR2 SVGIG (reference sequence). The CDR3 is CAWSDRDRVYNEQFF. The DNA of the CDR3 is TGTGCCTGGAGTGACCGGGACAGAGTCTACAATGAGCAGTTCTTC.

As for this clonotype: A read error may explain this, as a much larger clone is one base away. J is TRBJ2-5 and V is TRBV7-9; TRBD1 matches at 7 bases. The CDR3 runs 15 residues. Per germline, CDR1 SEHNR and CDR2 FQNEAQ (reference sequence). CDR3 amino acids: CACSLDRTGQETQYF. Written as DNA, the CDR3 is TGTGCCTGCAGCTTAGATAGGACAGGACAAGAGACCCAGTACTTC.

This clonotype showed up many times. The chain recombines TRBV4-3 with TRBJ2-7; weak D call: TRBD1 (5 bases). Trimming stripped 4 bases from V and 2 bases from J, with 9 bases between. The CDR3 totals 13 residues. Per germline, CDR1 LGHNA and CDR2 YSLEER. The CDR3 region has the DNA TGCGCCAGCAGCCCGACAGTTACCTACGAGCAGTACTTC. It yields the protein CASSPTVTYEQYF.

In its sample, this clonotype was seen many times. V usage is TRBV12-3 or TRBV12-4 and J usage is TRBJ2-7; no definite D call. V lost 3 bases and J lost 5, with 8 bases in between. The CDR3 is made up of 12 amino acids. In DNA form, the CDR3 reads TGTGCCAGCAGTTTTAGACGGGACGAGCAGTACTTC. Translation: CASSFRRDEQYF.

This clonotype was picked up many times. The rearrangement joins TRBV12-3 or TRBV12-4 to TRBJ2-5; 7 bases line up with TRBD1. Germline trimming cut 5 bases from V and 2 bases from J; bases unmatched to any gene: 11. The CDR3 covers 16 residues. The CDR3 DNA sequence: TGTGCCAGCAGTAATCAGGGGGTTGTAGGGCAAGAGACCCAGTACTTC. Translation gives CASSNQGVVGQETQYF.

This clonotype was detected ten times or more. The chain has TRBV20-1 and TRBJ2-1; no firm D call. The CDR3 runs to 11 residues. The V gene's germline CDR1 is DFQATT and CDR2 SNEGSKA (reference sequence). V lost 1 base, J lost 8 bases, and 6 bases lay in between. DNA of the CDR3: TGCAGTGCTAGAGGCCCGTATGAGCAGTTCTTC. It encodes CSARGPYEQFF.

This clonotype was seen many times. The V gene is TRBV27, the J gene TRBJ2-7; tentatively, D is TRBD2 (6 bases). V shed 3 bases and J shed 2 bases, with 14 bases lying between them. The CDR3 runs to 15 residues. Germline CDR1 reads MNHEY; CDR2 reads SMNVEV (reference sequence). CDR3 sequence reads: CASSLNAGRPYEQYF. The DNA for the CDR3 is TGTGCCAGCAGTTTGAATGCGGGGCGGCCCTACGAGCAGTACTTC.

This clonotype was seen at least ten times. V gene TRBV20-1 combines with J gene TRBJ2-1, with TRBD2 matching over 7 bases. Germline values: CDR1 DFQATT, CDR2 SNEGSKA (reference sequence). The CDR3 extends over 16 amino acids. V was clipped by 1 base and J by 5 bases; unmatched bases: 11. The CDR3 region has the DNA TGCAGTGCTAGAGTGTTTTCAGGACTAGTAGACAATGAGCAGTTCTTC. Its protein is CSARVFSGLVDNEQFF.

This clonotype turned up a few times. The chain recombines TRBV7-2 with TRBJ2-2; unclear D gene. CDR3 length: 18 residues. V was clipped by 0 bases and J by 5 bases, with 19 bases between them. The germline CDR1 and CDR2 sequences are SGHTA and FQGNSA. CDR3 amino acids: CASSLAGRLGERTGELFF. The CDR3 nucleotides are TGTGCCAGCAGCTTAGCGGGCCGACTGGGTGAGAGGACCGGGGAGCTGTTTTTT.

This clonotype occurred many times. The J gene is TRBJ2-2, the V gene TRBV5-1; 9 bases agree with TRBD2. The V segment lost 1 base and the J segment 4 bases; nucleotides outside the gene matches: 5. From germline, CDR1 is SGHRS and CDR2 YFSETQ. The CDR3 totals 16 residues. This CDR3 is CASSLRSGRLTGELFF. CDR3 bases: TGCGCCAGCAGCTTGAGAAGCGGGAGGCTCACCGGGGAGCTGTTTTTT. Looking up the rest from reference TRBV5-1 and TRBJ2-2 gives the full variable domain: KAGVTQTPRYLIKTRGQQVTLSCSPISGHRSVSWYQQTPGQGLQFLFEYFSETQRNKGNFPGRFSGRQFSNSRSEMNVSTLELGDSALYLCASSLRSGRLTGELFFGEGSRLTVL.

This clonotype came up many times. CDR3 loop: CASSPASGMGWTGELFF. The CDR3 DNA sequence: TGTGCCAGCAGCCCCGCTAGCGGGATGGGCTGGACCGGGGAGCTGTTTTTT. The rearrangement joins TRBV3-1 to TRBJ2-2, with 9 positions matching TRBD2. Trimming cost V 4 bases and J 5 bases; bases outside gene matches: 11. The CDR3 is made up of 17 amino acids. Germline CDR1 and CDR2: LGHDT and YNNKEL (reference sequence).

The genes are TRBV30 and TRBJ2-7, with D unresolved. Trimming shortened V by 0 bases and J by 0 bases, and 6 bases separated the two germline ends. There are 13 residues in the CDR3. Per the germline V gene, CDR1 is GTSNPN and CDR2 is SVGIG (reference sequence). CDR3 in amino acids: CAWSVFNSYEQYF. The CDR3 nucleotides are TGTGCCTGGAGTGTATTTAACTCCTACGAGCAGTACTTC.

V usage is TRBV24-1 and J usage is TRBJ2-3; D is perhaps TRBD1 (6 bases). V lost 5 bases to trimming and J lost 8 bases, with 13 bases between them. This CDR3 has 13 residues. CDR1 is KGHDR and CDR2 is SFDVKD in the germline V gene. The CDR3 sequence is CATSGLGGATQYF. The CDR3 DNA reads TGTGCCACCAGTGGCCTAGGGGGTGCTACGCAGTATTTT.

The table lists this clonotype with many counts. V and J are TRBV5-1 and TRBJ2-4; D is ambiguous. This CDR3 is 14 amino acids long. Germline CDR1 is SGHRS and CDR2 is YFSETQ. The V and J ends lost 0 bases and 5 bases respectively, with 9 bases between them. In DNA, the CDR3 is TGCGCCAGCAGCTTGGGGATCAGCCAAAACATTCAGTACTTC. Protein: CASSLGISQNIQYF. Variable domain in full (rest from reference TRBV5-1 and TRBJ2-4): KAGVTQTPRYLIKTRGQQVTLSCSPISGHRSVSWYQQTPGQGLQFLFEYFSETQRNKGNFPGRFSGRQFSNSRSEMNVSTLELGDSALYLCASSLGISQNIQYFGAGTRLSVL.

This clonotype was recorded at least ten times. V usage is TRBV20-1 and J usage is TRBJ2-7; 7 bases are shared with TRBD2. This CDR3 is 15 amino acids long. The ends lost 0 bases at V and 0 bases at J; junction bases unmatched: 5. Germline CDR1 and CDR2: DFQATT and SNEGSKA (reference sequence). CDR3 in amino acids: CSARDYGGSSYEQYF. The CDR3 nucleotides are TGCAGTGCTAGAGATTATGGCGGGAGCTCCTACGAGCAGTACTTC.

This clonotype has ten or more counts. The chain has TRBV12-3 or TRBV12-4 and TRBJ2-5, with TRBD2 identical over 7 bases. CDR3 length: 12 amino acids. Trimming at V came to 10 bases and at J to 4 bases, leaving 6 bases not matched to a gene. Here the CDR3 reads CATLVAGETQYF. CDR3 in DNA: TGTGCCACCTTGGTAGCGGGAGAGACCCAGTACTTC.

This clonotype was detected many times. The CDR3 DNA follows: TGTGCCACCAGCGCAAACAGGGGGAGATATGACGATGAGCAGTTCTTC. It translates to CATSANRGRYDDEQFF. The chain employs TRBV15 and TRBJ2-1; 8 nucleotides match TRBD1. The CDR3 covers 16 residues. The germline CDR1 and CDR2 sequences are LNHNV and YYDKDF (reference sequence). Trimming cost V 5 bases and J 8 bases; bases outside gene matches: 14.

This clonotype was recorded at least ten times. V usage is TRBV5-5 and J usage is TRBJ2-3; 7 bases agree with TRBD1. Germline V gene lookup returns CDR1 SGHKS and CDR2 YYEKEE (reference sequence). The ends lost 3 bases at V and 0 bases at J; junction bases unmatched: 10. This CDR3 region has 17 residues. Here the CDR3 reads CASSSPGTVHSTDTQYF. The CDR3 bases are TGTGCCAGCAGCTCCCCCGGGACAGTCCACAGCACAGATACGCAGTATTTT.